The rows below give T cell receptor beta chains drawn from one sample of a study of cytomegalovirus exposure and HLA in healthy donors. Data came from immunoSEQ multiplex PCR; TCRdb stores just in-frame clones and leaves some out. This sample contains 45,000 to 55,000 clones. Sequencing was done on a sample of PBMCs. The origin of the receptors is a woman between 45 and 60 years old in good health and CMV-seropositive. The CDR3 runs from the conserved cysteine through the conserved F or W. D genes are given only for firm matches.

-	TRBJ1-2	TRBV19	TGTGCCAGTAGTATAGTGGCAGATGGCTACACCTTC	CASSIVADGYTF
-	TRBJ2-7	TRBV14	TGTGCCAGCAGCCAAGAACTAGCCACAGCCTACGAGCAGTACTTC	CASSQELATAYEQYF
-	TRBJ2-4	TRBV18	TGTGCCAGCTCGCCCCCCCCACGGTCTCTAGCCAAAAACATTCAGTACTTC	CASSPPPRSLAKNIQYF
-	TRBJ1-4	TRBV27	TGTGCCAGCAGTAATGCAGGGGATGAAAAACTGTTTTTT	CASSNAGDEKLFF
-	TRBJ1-4	TRBV5-4	TGTGCCAGCAGCGAGGGCGGTCATAATGAAAAACTGTTTTTT	CASSEGGHNEKLFF
TRBD2	TRBJ2-7	TRBV28	TGTGCCAGCAGTCCCTCTAGCGGGGGGACCTACGAGCAGTACTTC	CASSPSSGGTYEQYF
-	TRBJ1-1	TRBV6-5	TGTGCCAGCAGGAGGGGGATGAACACTGAAGCTTTCTTT	CASRRGMNTEAFF
TRBD2	TRBJ2-5	TRBV5-1	TGCGCCAGCAGCTTGGCCTCGGGGGAGGGTCGAGAGACCCAGTACTTC	CASSLASGEGRETQYF
-	TRBJ2-1	TRBV6-1	TGTGCCAGCAGGGTTGACAGGACCTACAATGAGCAGTTCTTC	CASRVDRTYNEQFF
TRBD2	TRBJ2-2	TRBV28	TGTGCCAGCAGTTTCGGACTAGGCACCGGGGAGCTGTTTTTT	CASSFGLGTGELFF
TRBD2	TRBJ2-1	TRBV28	TGTGCCAGCGTATATAGCGGGAGACGAAACAATGAGCAGTTCTTC	CASVYSGRRNNEQFF
TRBD1	TRBJ1-1	TRBV5-1	TGCGCCAGCAGCTCCGGGACAGCTAACACTGAAGCTTTCTTT	CASSSGTANTEAFF
-	TRBJ2-7	TRBV6-6	TGTGCCAGCAGTTACTCGGGGAGTGCCTACGAGCAGTACTTC	CASSYSGSAYEQYF
-	TRBJ1-5	TRBV6-1	TGTGCCAGCAGTGATCTCTCGTTTCAGCCCCAGCATTTT	CASSDLSFQPQHF
TRBD2	TRBJ2-3	TRBV19	TGTGCCAGTAGTTACCGGACTAGCGGGAGCACAGATACGCAGTATTTT	CASSYRTSGSTDTQYF
TRBD2	TRBJ2-3	TRBV7-6	TGTGCCAGCAGCCCCCTCGCGGGGGGGATTAGCACAGATACGCAGTATTTT	CASSPLAGGISTDTQYF
TRBD1	TRBJ1-2	TRBV28	TGTGCCAGCAGTATGGGACAGGGGTTTGGCTACACCTTC	CASSMGQGFGYTF
TRBD2	TRBJ2-1	TRBV7-3	TGTGCCAGCAGTCCGGGGGGGCATGAGCAGTTCTTC	CASSPGGHEQFF
-	TRBJ1-1	TRBV18	TGTGCCAGCTCATCCGTGCCGGGGTCGGACACTGAAGCTTTCTTT	CASSSVPGSDTEAFF
-	TRBJ1-4	TRBV7-9	TGTGCCAGCAGCTTAGACGCAGGGCTTAATGAAAAACTGTTTTTT	CASSLDAGLNEKLFF
-	TRBJ2-7	TRBV5-1	TGCGCCAGCAGCTTGGGGGCAGCCTACGAGCAGTACTTC	CASSLGAAYEQYF
TRBD2	TRBJ2-1	TRBV7-2	TGTGCCAGCAGCTCCGGACTAGCGGGAGTTAGCTCCGACAATGAGCAGTTCTTC	CASSSGLAGVSSDNEQFF
TRBD1	TRBJ1-6	TRBV7-6	TGTGCCAGCAGTTCGACAGGGAAAGGATCACCCCTCCACTTT	CASSSTGKGSPLHF
TRBD1	TRBJ1-4	TRBV7-2	TGTGCCAGCAGCCCGAGGACAGGGGCTAATGAAAAACTGTTTTTT	CASSPRTGANEKLFF
-	TRBJ1-3	TRBV6-6	TGTGCCAGCAGTTACCGGGACTCTGGAAACACCATATATTTT	CASSYRDSGNTIYF
-	TRBJ1-1	TRBV12-5	TGTGCTAGTGGCCGTCCTCTAGTTGAAGCTTTCTTT	CASGRPLVEAFF
-	TRBJ1-1	TRBV10-3	TGTGCCATCAGAGGGGCACAAATAAACACTGAAGCTTTCTTT	CAIRGAQINTEAFF
-	TRBJ1-1	TRBV11-2	TGTGCCAGCAGCTTACTAGGCGGAATGAACACTGAAGCTTTCTTT	CASSLLGGMNTEAFF
-	TRBJ2-7	TRBV13	TGTGCCAGCAGCTTAGGCAGGCAGGGAATCCTTTACGAGCAGTACTTC	CASSLGRQGILYEQYF
TRBD2	TRBJ2-7	TRBV18	TGTGCCAGCTCACCAGGACTAGCGGGAACCTACGAGCAGTACTTC	CASSPGLAGTYEQYF
TRBD2	TRBJ2-2	TRBV4-2	TGTGCCAGCAGCGGACTAGCGGGAGGAGCCCTGAACACCGGGGAGCTGTTTTTT	CASSGLAGGALNTGELFF
-	TRBJ1-4	TRBV5-1	TGCGCCAGCAGCACCGCAGGGCGCACTAATGAAAAACTGTTTTTT	CASSTAGRTNEKLFF
TRBD1	TRBJ1-6	TRBV6-5	TGTGCCAGCAGCTGGGACAGGCGGGCACCCCTCCACTTT	CASSWDRRAPLHF
TRBD2	TRBJ2-1	TRBV27	TGTGCCAGCAGTTTAAGGGGTAGGGGAGGGTTGGGCAATGAGCAGTTCTTC	CASSLRGRGGLGNEQFF
TRBD2	TRBJ2-7	TRBV29-1	TGCAGCGGCGGGAGAACGACCTACGAGCAGTACTTC	CSGGRTTYEQYF
-	TRBJ1-3	TRBV30	TGTGCCTGGAGGGGGGGTGCTGGAAACACCATATATTTT	CAWRGGAGNTIYF
TRBD1	TRBJ1-2	TRBV6-5	TGTGCCAGCAGTTCCCGGGACAGGGGGCTTCGTGGCTACACCTTC	CASSSRDRGLRGYTF
TRBD2	TRBJ2-3	TRBV5-1	TGCGCCAGCAGCTTGGAAGCGGGGAGCACAGATACGCAGTATTTT	CASSLEAGSTDTQYF
-	TRBJ2-3	TRBV29-1	TGCAGCGCCGGGGGACGGCCAGATACGCAGTATTTT	CSAGGRPDTQYF
TRBD1	TRBJ2-7	TRBV4-3	TGCGCCAGCAGCCAAGATCTTGGGACAGGGGGGCGTGTGCAGTACTTC	CASSQDLGTGGRVQYF
-	TRBJ2-7	TRBV7-9	TGTGCCAGCAGTCCCGGGGTCCAGCCCTACGAGCAGTACTTC	CASSPGVQPYEQYF
TRBD1	TRBJ1-2	TRBV5-5	TGTGCCAGCAGCTGGGGACAGGGCGGTTATGGCTACACCTTC	CASSWGQGGYGYTF
-	TRBJ1-1	TRBV19	TGTGCCAGTAGTATGTGGGGGCGGGACACTGAAGCTTTCTTT	CASSMWGRDTEAFF
TRBD1	TRBJ1-2	TRBV10-2	TGCGCCAGCACCCGGACAGGGAACTATGGCTACACCTTC	CASTRTGNYGYTF
-	TRBJ1-5	TRBV6-4	TGTGCCAGCACAGGGATTAGTGGGGGCAATCAGCCCCAGCATTTT	CASTGISGGNQPQHF
TRBD2	TRBJ2-6	TRBV4-1	TGCGCCAGCAGCCAAGGTGGGGGACTATCCTCTGGGGCCAACGTCCTGACTTTC	CASSQGGGLSSGANVLTF
-	TRBJ1-5	TRBV30	TGTGCCTGGAGTGGACGGGTACATCAGCCCCAGCATTTT	CAWSGRVHQPQHF